These 13 T cell receptor beta chains came from one sample sequenced in a study of cytomegalovirus exposure and HLA in healthy donors. PCR was performed using 60 Vbeta and 13 Jbeta primers. Assay used: immunoSEQ multiplex PCR; TCRdb lists only in-frame clones, some missing. The sample has 160,000 or so clones, around four fifths seen once. Source material: PBMCs. These receptor sequences come from a man aged 50-59 years in good health and CMV-seropositive.

This clone appeared a few times. CDR3 amino acids: CASSLNRANTGELFF. CDR3 DNA sequence: TGTGCCAGCAGTCTCAACAGGGCTAACACCGGGGAGCTGTTTTTT. The V gene is TRBV28, the J gene TRBJ2-2; weak D call: TRBD1 (6 bases). V dropped 5 bases and J dropped 2 bases, with 12 bases sitting between them. CDR3 size: 15 residues. CDR1 is MDHEN and CDR2 is SYDVKM in the germline V gene.

The V and J genes are TRBV19 and TRBJ2-1; 8 bases align to TRBD1. V lost 4 bases and J lost 8; bases outside the gene matches: 16. This CDR3 contains 17 residues. The germline V gene encodes CDR1 LNHDA and CDR2 SQIVND (reference sequence). Here the CDR3 reads CASSTDQTGGGLDEQFF. CDR3 nucleotides: TGTGCCAGTAGTACCGACCAAACAGGGGGTGGGTTGGATGAGCAGTTCTTC.

The chain is built from TRBV4-3 and TRBJ2-3; tentatively, D is TRBD2 (5 bases). Per the germline V gene, CDR1 is LGHNA and CDR2 is YSLEER. This CDR3 is 16 amino acids long. Trimming pared 0 bases from V and 0 bases from J, leaving 10 bases between. The CDR3 reads CASSQDFAGSTDTQYF. The CDR3 region has the DNA TGCGCCAGCAGCCAAGATTTTGCGGGTAGCACAGATACGCAGTATTTT.

The count of this clone is one. V is TRBV2 and J is TRBJ1-6, with TRBD1 matching 10 bases. This CDR3 has 14 residues. With V trimmed by 10 bases and J by 6 bases, 6 bases remained unmatched. Per the germline V gene, CDR1 is SNHLY and CDR2 is FYNNEI. CDR3 nucleotides: TGTGCCACCAGGAGGACAGGGGGTAATTCACCCCTCCACTTT. It encodes CATRRTGGNSPLHF.

The chain is built from TRBV20-1 and TRBJ2-7; D possibly corresponds to TRBD2 (5 bases). Trimming shortened V by 5 bases and J by 1 base, and 6 bases separated the two germline ends. Germline CDR1 DFQATT, CDR2 SNEGSKA (reference sequence). The CDR3 totals 11 residues. CDR3 bases: TGCAGTGCTCTAGCTTCCTACGAGCAGTACTTC. Its protein is CSALASYEQYF.

J is TRBJ2-7 and V is TRBV19; D is perhaps TRBD2 (6 bases). CDR3 length equals 16 residues. In germline, CDR1 is LNHDA, CDR2 SQIVND (reference sequence). Deletions cut 4 bases from V and 3 bases from J, with 19 bases between. CDR3 nucleotides: TGTGCCAGTAGTACGGGAGTTGGTACACACAACTACGAGCAGTACTTC. This gives the protein CASSTGVGTHNYEQYF.

This clone has just a few counts. The sample contains more than one DNA sequence encoding this CDR3. The genes are TRBV19 and TRBJ1-1; maybe TRBD1 (5 bases). This CDR3 contains 14 residues. V lost 1 base and J lost 2, with 8 bases in between. CDR1 is LNHDA and CDR2 is SQIVND in the germline V gene (reference sequence). CDR3 nucleotide sequence: TGTGCCAGTAGTATAGGTCAGGGAAACACTGAAGCTTTCTTT. Amino acid sequence: CASSIGQGNTEAFF. Full variable domain (missing parts from reference TRBV19 and TRBJ1-1): DGGITQSPKYLFRKEGQNVTLSCEQNLNHDAMYWYRQDPGQGLRLIYYSQIVNDFQKGDIAEGYSVSREKKESFPLTVTSAQKNPTAFYLCASSIGQGNTEAFFGQGTRLTVV.

The chain has TRBV6-5 and TRBJ1-1; D may be TRBD1 (6 bases). Germline V gene sequence: CDR1 MNHEY, CDR2 SVGAGI. This CDR3 has 13 residues. The V end was cut by 4 bases, the J end by 4 bases, with 10 bases between. The CDR3 DNA is TGTGCCAGCAGTTTACAGGGCTCCACTGAAGCTTTCTTT. Amino acid sequence: CASSLQGSTEAFF.

The chain uses TRBV30 and TRBJ2-3; the D gene is possibly TRBD2 (6 bases). The germline gives CDR1 GTSNPN, CDR2 SVGIG (reference sequence). The CDR3 runs 13 residues. Trimming took 3 bases from V and 0 from J, leaving 7 bases between them. The CDR3 DNA follows: TGTGCCTGGAGGCGGGATAGCACAGATACGCAGTATTTT. It specifies CAWRRDSTDTQYF.

A few counts support this clone. V gene TRBV7-3 combines with J gene TRBJ1-4, with 7 positions matching TRBD1. The CDR3 runs to 15 residues. Looked up from germline, CDR1 is SGHTA and CDR2 is FQGTGA. The junction had 6 bases not matched to a gene; V was cut back by 5 bases and J by 3 bases. CDR3 region: CASSATGSANEKLFF. The CDR3 DNA reads as TGTGCCAGCAGCGCGACAGGGTCGGCTAATGAAAAACTGTTTTTT.

This clone was observed once. This rearrangement joins TRBV28 to TRBJ1-5; TRBD1 matches at 8 bases. This CDR3 contains 16 residues. Trimming took 1 base from V and 6 from J; bases not matched to a gene: 8. Germline V CDR1 and CDR2: MDHEN, SYDVKM. DNA of the CDR3: TGTGCCAGCAGTTTATTTCCCCAGGGGGCGTCTCAGCCCCAGCATTTT. This translates into CASSLFPQGASQPQHF.

The chain joins TRBV11-2 to TRBJ1-3, with D perhaps matching TRBD1 (6 bases). Trimming removed 1 base from V and 5 bases from J, with 15 bases in between. The CDR3 sequence is 16 residues long. CDR1 is SGHAT and CDR2 is FQNNGV in the germline V gene. Written as DNA, the CDR3 is TGTGCCAGCAGCTTAGGTCTACAGGGTGGTAGAAACACCATATATTTT. The encoded protein is CASSLGLQGGRNTIYF.

This clone came up once. The chain joins TRBV5-1 to TRBJ2-3; perhaps TRBD2 as D (6 bases). This CDR3 region has 16 residues. CDR1 is SGHRS and CDR2 is YFSETQ in the germline V gene. V dropped 4 bases and J dropped 2 bases, with 17 bases sitting between them. The CDR3 is CASSPGLTSNTDTQYF. The CDR3 DNA reads as TGCGCCAGCAGCCCGGGACTCACTAGCAACACAGATACGCAGTATTTT.